This is a list of T cell receptor beta chains from one sample in a study of cytomegalovirus exposure and HLA in healthy donors. The table came from immunoSEQ multiplex PCR; TCRdb's copy has only in-frame clones and leaves some out. The sample holds around 160,000 clones, 80% seen once. Specimen: PBMCs. These receptors all come from a human donor in good health. CDR3s include the opening cysteine and the closing phenylalanine or tryptophan. The D gene is left open where the match is weak. Some rows mark clone size as missing; the rest say once, few, many or name a class of expanded clone.

TRBV5-6,TRBJ1-1,-,-,CASSSVVRMNTEAFF,TGTGCCAGCAGCTCGGTTGTCCGTATGAACACTGAAGCTTTCTTT
TRBV19,TRBJ2-5,-,-,CASSPTRLQETQYF,TGCGCCAGTAGTCCGACACGGCTACAAGAGACCCAGTACTTC
TRBV15,TRBJ2-2,-,-,CATKGDTGELFF,TGTGCCACCAAGGGGGACACCGGGGAGCTGTTTTTT
TRBV10-3,TRBJ2-3,-,-,CAISESLGPDTQYF,TGTGCCATCAGTGAGTCCCTAGGTCCAGATACGCAGTATTTT
TRBV5-1,TRBJ2-3,-,-,CASSRGDSTSTDTQYF,TGCGCCAGCAGCAGGGGGGACAGTACTAGCACAGATACGCAGTATTTT
TRBV4-1,TRBJ2-2,few,-,CASSQADSGNTGELFF,TGCGCCAGCAGCCAAGCGGATAGCGGCAACACCGGGGAGCTGTTTTTT
TRBV6-6,TRBJ1-5,-,-,CASTSPGLNQPQHF,TGTGCCAGCACTTCCCCGGGACTCAATCAGCCCCAGCATTTT
TRBV9,TRBJ2-7,-,TRBD1,CASSMGSGTGGHEQYF,TGTGCCAGCAGCATGGGATCCGGGACAGGTGGTCACGAGCAGTACTTC
TRBV5-8,TRBJ2-2,-,-,CASSLVEGLGTGELFF,TGTGCCAGCAGCTTGGTAGAGGGCCTGGGGACCGGGGAGCTGTTTTTT
TRBV5-5,TRBJ1-5,-,-,CASSSDPRSNQPQHF,TGTGCCAGCAGCTCCGACCCGCGGAGCAATCAGCCCCAGCATTTT
TRBV15,TRBJ2-2,-,TRBD2,CATSRDILAGNTGELFF,TGTGCCACCAGCAGAGATATACTAGCGGGGAACACCGGGGAGCTGTTTTTT
TRBV9,TRBJ2-1,-,TRBD2,CASSLLLAGGWNEQFF,TGTGCCAGCAGCTTACTATTAGCGGGGGGATGGAATGAGCAGTTCTTC
TRBV7-8,TRBJ1-3,-,-,CASSLGLSGNTIYF,TGTGCCAGCAGCCTGGGCCTCTCTGGAAACACCATATATTTT
TRBV27,TRBJ1-5,once,-,CASSFWAGQPQHF,TGTGCCAGCAGTTTCTGGGCGGGTCAGCCCCAGCATTTT
TRBV9,TRBJ2-3,-,TRBD2,CASSVALFLSGGSTDTQYF,TGTGCCAGCAGCGTAGCCCTGTTTCTGAGCGGGGGCTCCACAGATACGCAGTATTTT
TRBV11-2,TRBJ2-7,-,-,CASSLETGRYEQYF,TGTGCCAGCAGCTTAGAGACTGGAAGGTACGAGCAGTACTTC
TRBV6-6,TRBJ1-1,few,-,CASSLINTEAFF,TGTGCCAGCAGCCTAATAAACACTGAAGCTTTCTTT
TRBV5-4,TRBJ2-1,once,TRBD2,CASSQGLAGESQVF,TGTGCCAGCAGCCAGGGACTAGCGGGGGAGTCCCAGGTCTTC
TRBV6-5,TRBJ2-7,-,TRBD1,CASSWGQAYEQYF,TGTGCCAGCAGCTGGGGACAGGCATACGAGCAGTACTTC
TRBV29-1,TRBJ1-2,-,-,CSAGGGVGGYTF,TGCAGTGCCGGAGGAGGGGTGGGTGGCTACACCTTC
TRBV5-1,TRBJ1-1,few,TRBD1,CASSLGQGATEAFF,TGCGCCAGCAGCTTAGGACAGGGGGCGACTGAAGCTTTCTTT
TRBV10-3,TRBJ2-7,-,TRBD1,CAISESGDRGIHEQYF,TGTGCCATCAGTGAGTCTGGGGACAGGGGGATCCACGAGCAGTACTTC
TRBV7-9,TRBJ1-1,-,-,CASSLGAGKPAFF,TGTGCCAGCAGCTTGGGGGCTGGGAAACCTGCTTTCTTT
TRBV4-3,TRBJ1-5,once,TRBD1,CASSPGQGVQPQHF,TGCGCCAGCAGCCCCGGACAGGGTGTACAGCCCCAGCATTTT
TRBV5-4,TRBJ2-3,few,-,CASSLAFGGDGDTQYF,TGTGCCAGCAGCTTGGCCTTTGGCGGGGACGGTGATACGCAGTATTTT
TRBV7-8,TRBJ1-6,once,-,CASSPRESSYNSPLHF,TGTGCCAGCAGCCCCCGGGAGAGCTCCTATAATTCACCCCTCCACTTT
TRBV5-1,TRBJ2-7,-,TRBD1,CASSGKDRGISYEQYF,TGCGCCAGCAGCGGGAAGGACAGGGGTATATCCTACGAGCAGTACTTC
TRBV19,TRBJ2-2,-,-,CASSFERGTGELFF,TGTGCCAGTAGTTTTGAAAGGGGCACCGGGGAGCTGTTTTTT
TRBV7-2,TRBJ2-3,-,-,CASSLNTRPDTQYF,TGTGCCAGCAGCTTAAATACTAGGCCAGATACGCAGTATTTT
TRBV2,TRBJ1-1,-,TRBD1,CASRGTGGRTNTEAFF,TGTGCCAGCAGGGGAACAGGGGGCCGAACGAACACTGAAGCTTTCTTT
TRBV7-7,TRBJ2-7,-,-,CASSLGPLGEQYF,TGTGCTAGCAGCTTGGGGCCCCTCGGAGAGCAGTACTTC
TRBV4-3,TRBJ2-1,-,TRBD2,CASSPGLAGDNEQFF,TGCGCCAGCAGCCCGGGACTAGCGGGGGACAATGAGCAGTTCTTC
TRBV4-1,TRBJ2-2,-,-,CASSHPGESNTGELFF,TGCGCCAGCAGCCACCCGGGGGAATCGAACACCGGGGAGCTGTTTTTT
TRBV5-1,TRBJ2-6,few,-,CASSKEPGLSGANVLTF,TGCGCCAGCAGTAAGGAACCGGGACTGTCTGGGGCCAACGTCCTGACTTTC
TRBV5-6,TRBJ2-3,-,TRBD1,CASSPTGGSTDTQYF,TGTGCCAGCAGCCCCACAGGGGGCTCCACAGATACGCAGTATTTT
TRBV18,TRBJ1-4,once,-,CASSPEREKLFF,TGTGCCAGCTCACCGGAGAGAGAAAAACTGTTTTTT
TRBV15,TRBJ1-1,-,-,CATSSERGYTEAFF,TGTGCCACCAGCAGCGAGCGTGGGTACACTGAAGCTTTCTTT
TRBV5-6,TRBJ2-7,-,TRBD1,CASSLLRGPQEQYF,TGTGCCAGCAGCTTACTCAGGGGGCCTCAAGAGCAGTACTTC
TRBV4-3,TRBJ2-5,-,TRBD2,CASSQGLAGVETQYF,TGCGCCAGCAGCCAGGGACTAGCGGGGGTTGAGACCCAGTACTTC
TRBV7-8,TRBJ2-7,-,TRBD2,CASSLGVAGDYEQYF,TGTGCCAGCAGCTTAGGGGTAGCGGGGGACTACGAGCAGTACTTC